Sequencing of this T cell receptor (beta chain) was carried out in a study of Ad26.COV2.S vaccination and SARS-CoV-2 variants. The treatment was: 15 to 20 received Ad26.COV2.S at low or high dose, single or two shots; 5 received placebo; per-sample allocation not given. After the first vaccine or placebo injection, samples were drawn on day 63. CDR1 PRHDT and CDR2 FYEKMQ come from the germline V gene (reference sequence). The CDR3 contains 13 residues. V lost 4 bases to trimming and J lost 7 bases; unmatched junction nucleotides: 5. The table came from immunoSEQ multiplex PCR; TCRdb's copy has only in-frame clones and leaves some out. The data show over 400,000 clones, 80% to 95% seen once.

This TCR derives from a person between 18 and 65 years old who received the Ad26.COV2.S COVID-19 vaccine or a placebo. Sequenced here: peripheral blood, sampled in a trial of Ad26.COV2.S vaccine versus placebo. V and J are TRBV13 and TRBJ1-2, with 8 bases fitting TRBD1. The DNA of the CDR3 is TGTGCCAGCAGCTACCAGGGGGCACCTGGCTACACCTTC. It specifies CASSYQGAPGYTF.